The 16 T cell receptor beta chains below come from one sample, sequenced in a study of blood T cell repertoires in COVID-19. The assay was immunoSEQ multiplex PCR, and TCRdb's table has in-frame clones only and misses some. The sample lists about 19,000 clones; 80% to 90% were seen once. Sequenced material: peripheral blood. These receptors came from a human donor in a cohort sampled during active COVID-19.

This chain's CDR3 is CASSPLVTGEQYF. DNA of the CDR3: TGTGCCAGCTCACCTCTCGTGACTGGCGAGCAGTACTTC. The chain links TRBV18 to TRBJ2-7; D is unresolved. V gave up 3 bases and J gave up 6 bases, with 12 bases separating them. CDR1 and CDR2 (germline): KGHSH, LQKENI. This CDR3 contains 13 residues.

The DNA for the CDR3 is TGTGCCAGCAGTTTATGGGGGAGGGCCGAAGATACGCAGTATTTT. This gives the protein CASSLWGRAEDTQYF. V is TRBV27 and J is TRBJ2-3; 7 bases are shared with TRBD2. V lost 1 base, J lost 5 bases, and 6 bases stayed unmatched. The CDR3 sequence is 15 residues long. Germline V gene sequence: CDR1 MNHEY, CDR2 SMNVEV (reference sequence).

This clone was counted between two and nine times. This chain uses TRBV2 with TRBJ2-3, with 11 bases that match TRBD2. The length of the CDR3 is 17 residues. The germline V gene has CDR1 SNHLY and CDR2 FYNNEI. Trimming took 5 bases from V and 3 from J; bases not matched to a gene: 10. CDR3 sequence reads: CASSTGTSGLGTDTQYF. CDR3 nucleotide sequence: TGTGCCAGCAGTACCGGGACTAGCGGCCTGGGGACAGATACGCAGTATTTT.

The chain joins TRBV7-2 to TRBJ2-7; D not certain. The CDR3 loop spans 14 amino acids. The germline V and J ends were trimmed by 6 bases and 0 bases, with 12 bases remaining between them. Germline CDR1 is SGHTA and CDR2 is FQGNSA. The CDR3 coding sequence is TGTGCCAGCAGTTTAAGGCGGTCCTCCTACGAGCAGTACTTC. Residues: CASSLRRSSYEQYF.

This chain links TRBV18 with TRBJ1-2; D gene uncertain. Per germline, CDR1 KGHSH and CDR2 LQKENI. Trimming removed 1 base at V and 5 bases at J, with 8 bases between. The CDR3 consists of 13 residues. CDR3 bases: TGTGCCAGCTCACCACATGAGAATTATGGCTACACCTTC. Translated, it gives CASSPHENYGYTF.

This clone turned up a few times. The chain combines TRBV29-1 with TRBJ2-1; perhaps TRBD2 as D (6 bases). CDR3 length: 13 residues. V gave up 4 bases and J gave up 5 bases, with 12 bases separating them. Germline V gives CDR1 SQVTM, CDR2 ANQGSEA. The CDR3 is CSVGLARHNEQFF. CDR3 nucleotide sequence: TGCAGCGTTGGGCTAGCGCGCCACAATGAGCAGTTCTTC.

The V gene is TRBV20-1, the J gene TRBJ2-1, with a possible D match to TRBD2 (7 bases). Germline lookup yields CDR1 DFQATT and CDR2 SNEGSKA (reference sequence). The CDR3 runs 11 residues. This chain's CDR3 is CVLRGGIEQFF. The CDR3, as DNA: TGCGTCCTCCGCGGGGGCATTGAGCAGTTCTTC.

The chain employs TRBV15 and TRBJ2-3; 9 bases are a match to TRBD1. Germline V CDR1 and CDR2: LNHNV, YYDKDF (reference sequence). J gave up 4 bases and V 1 base, and 6 bases lay outside the gene matches. This CDR3 is built from 16 residues. In DNA, the CDR3 is TGTGCCACCAGCAGAGGGGGGACAGGGCGTCCAGATACGCAGTATTTT. It encodes CATSRGGTGRPDTQYF.

This chain links TRBV24-1 with TRBJ2-3, with D possibly matching TRBD2 (5 bases). Germline V gene data show CDR1 as KGHDR and CDR2 as SFDVKD. The CDR3 loop spans 16 amino acids. Trimming cost V 3 bases and J 0 bases, with 12 bases left between them. In nucleotides, the CDR3 is TGTGCCACCAGTGATCGGTGGGGAGATAGCACAGATACGCAGTATTTT. It yields the protein CATSDRWGDSTDTQYF.

This clone was detected only a few times. The chain links TRBV24-1 to TRBJ2-3; TRBD2 matches 12 bases. Germline assignment: CDR1 KGHDR and CDR2 SFDVKD. The CDR3 extends over 16 amino acids. V shed 4 bases and J 4 bases; nucleotides not matched to a gene: 5. CDR3 sequence (DNA): TGTGCCACCAGTGACCCGACTAGCGGGAGTTCAGATACGCAGTATTTT. Translated, it gives CATSDPTSGSSDTQYF.

V is TRBV12-3 or TRBV12-4 and J is TRBJ2-1; 14 bases fit TRBD2. Trimming removed 10 bases from V and 8 bases from J; junction bases left unmatched: 4. The length of the CDR3 is 13 residues. The CDR3 DNA follows: TGTGCCACTGGACTAGCGGGAGGCCATGAGCAGTTCTTC. Protein sequence: CATGLAGGHEQFF.

V gene TRBV5-1 combines with J gene TRBJ2-7, with 9 nucleotides matching TRBD2. The CDR3 contains 16 residues. The trim removed 0 bases at V and 0 bases at J, leaving 4 bases unmatched. CDR1 SGHRS and CDR2 YFSETQ come from the germline V gene. CDR3 DNA sequence: TGCGCCAGCAGCTTGGTGAGTAGCGGGAGCTCCTACGAGCAGTACTTC. This encodes CASSLVSSGSSYEQYF.

This clone was counted between two and nine times. The chain has TRBV18 and TRBJ2-2; no clear D. Germline loops: CDR1 KGHSH, CDR2 LQKENI. Trimming shortened V by 9 bases and J by 0 bases, and 11 bases separated the two germline ends. This CDR3 contains 14 residues. CDR3 DNA sequence: TGTGCCAGTCATACAGCCTCGAACACCGGGGAGCTGTTTTTT. This gives the protein CASHTASNTGELFF.

The V call is TRBV7-2, the J call TRBJ2-3; 7 positions agree with TRBD2. CDR1 and CDR2 (germline): SGHTA, FQGNSA. The V and J ends lost 5 bases and 6 bases, in that order; junction bases with no gene match: 14. The CDR3 has 16 residues. The CDR3, as DNA: TGTGCCAGCAGCCGGCGTTGGGGGAGGGCGGCCGATACGCAGTATTTT. Amino acids: CASSRRWGRAADTQYF.

V and J are TRBV2 and TRBJ2-5; D possibly corresponds to TRBD2 (6 bases). The germline V and J ends were trimmed by 7 bases and 4 bases, with 16 bases remaining between them. Germline CDR1 reads SNHLY; CDR2 reads FYNNEI. The CDR3 extends over 14 amino acids. The CDR3 nucleotides read TGTGCCAGCACCCTGGAAGGGAGGAGAGAGACCCAGTACTTC. Translated, it gives CASTLEGRRETQYF.

This chain uses TRBV24-1 with TRBJ2-5, with 8 bases identical to TRBD2. Germline values: CDR1 KGHDR, CDR2 SFDVKD. V lost 3 bases and J lost 5; bases outside the gene matches: 7. The CDR3 runs to 15 residues. CDR3: CATSDPLAGRETQYF. CDR3 DNA sequence: TGTGCCACCAGTGATCCCTTAGCGGGAAGGGAGACCCAGTACTTC.